These 22 T cell receptor beta chains originate from one sample sequenced in a study of blood T cell repertoires in COVID-19. The protocol was immunoSEQ multiplex PCR, while the TCRdb copy is restricted to in-frame clones and leaves out a portion. The sample has 160,000 or so clones; around 80% are singletons. Sequencing was performed on peripheral blood. These TCRs come from a man aged 60-69 years with acute or convalescent COVID-19.

The V call is TRBV19, the J call TRBJ2-1; D is unresolved. This CDR3 is built from 13 residues. CDR1 is LNHDA and CDR2 is SQIVND in the germline V gene (reference sequence). V gave up 3 bases and J gave up 13 bases, with 16 bases separating them. The CDR3 spells CASSIEMISPQFF. The CDR3 nucleotides read TGTGCCAGTAGTATCGAAATGATTAGTCCTCAGTTCTTC.

The rearrangement joins TRBV19 to TRBJ2-7; D ambiguous. There are 11 residues in the CDR3. Trimming shortened V by 4 bases and J by 7 bases, and 8 bases separated the two germline ends. Per the germline V gene, CDR1 is LNHDA and CDR2 is SQIVND (reference sequence). The CDR3 loop reads CASSTPREQYF. In nucleotides, the CDR3 is TGTGCCAGTAGTACCCCCAGGGAGCAGTACTTC.

CDR3 residues: CASSSYPNTEAFF. The DNA for the CDR3 is TGTGCCAGCAGCTCCTACCCGAACACTGAAGCTTTCTTT. J is TRBJ1-1 and V is TRBV7-9; D is unclear. The germline V and J ends were trimmed by 4 bases and 1 base, with 7 bases remaining between them. The CDR3 extends over 13 amino acids. Germline CDR1 reads SEHNR; CDR2 reads FQNEAQ (reference sequence).

The V gene is TRBV12-5, the J gene TRBJ1-4; 8 bases align to TRBD1. The CDR3 runs 19 residues. CDR1 LGHNT and CDR2 FRNRAP come from the germline V gene. V dropped 4 bases and J dropped 6; count of bases not matched to a gene: 19. CDR3 nucleotide sequence: TGTGCTAGTGGTTCGCCGTCAGGGGGCGCGGGGACGATCGATGAAAAACTGTTTTTT. It specifies CASGSPSGGAGTIDEKLFF.

The chain has TRBV19 and TRBJ2-2, with a tentative D call TRBD1 (6 bases). Trimming stripped 6 bases from V and 7 bases from J, with 15 bases between. The CDR3 is made up of 14 amino acids. The germline V gene has CDR1 LNHDA and CDR2 SQIVND (reference sequence). The CDR3 is CASSFTGSHGELFF. The CDR3 DNA sequence: TGTGCCAGTAGCTTTACAGGGTCGCACGGGGAGCTGTTTTTT.

This clone was detected only a few times. For the CDR3, the DNA is TGCGCCAGCAGCGGACTAGCGGGGGACCGCACAGATACGCAGTATTTT. Translating gives CASSGLAGDRTDTQYF. The V gene is TRBV5-1, the J gene TRBJ2-3, with 13 bases lining up with TRBD2. The CDR3 length is 16 residues. Trimming removed 4 bases from V and 1 base from J; junction bases left unmatched: 3. CDR1 is SGHRS, CDR2 YFSETQ, per germline.

The chain has TRBV7-8 and TRBJ1-6, with D tentatively TRBD1 (6 bases). CDR3 length: 14 residues. Trimming removed 2 bases from V and 10 bases from J, with 12 bases in between. Germline-derived CDR1 and CDR2 are SGHVS and FQNEAQ. CDR3 nucleotides: TGTGCCAGCAGCTTACAGGGAGGGGGATCACCCCTCCACTTT. Translation: CASSLQGGGSPLHF.

The chain carries TRBV7-2 and TRBJ2-7; TRBD2 matches 7 bases. V lost 4 bases to trimming and J lost 7 bases; unmatched junction nucleotides: 7. Germline V gene data show CDR1 as SGHTA and CDR2 as FQGNSA. The CDR3 totals 13 residues. CDR3 amino acids: CASSSRDYREQYF. The CDR3 nucleotides are TGTGCCAGCAGCTCCCGGGACTATCGGGAGCAGTACTTC.

The rearrangement joins TRBV19 to TRBJ2-3, with 11 bases aligning to TRBD2. Germline CDR1 is LNHDA and CDR2 is SQIVND (reference sequence). This CDR3 has 15 residues. Losses at the gene ends were 6 bases for V and 11 bases for J; bases not matched to a gene: 13. As DNA, the CDR3 is TGTGCCAGTAGACCCCCGGCTAGCGGGAGGAGTATGCAGTATTTT. Residues: CASRPPASGRSMQYF.

J is TRBJ2-7 and V is TRBV28; the match to TRBD2 covers 12 bases. Germline trimming cut 1 base from V and 2 bases from J; bases unmatched to any gene: 6. The CDR3 loop spans 17 amino acids. CDR1 and CDR2 from the germline V gene are MDHEN and SYDVKM. The CDR3 here is CASSLYLAGGPPYEQYF. CDR3 coding DNA: TGTGCCAGCAGTTTATACCTAGCGGGGGGGCCTCCCTACGAGCAGTACTTC.

In this sample, this clone turned up a few times. As DNA, the CDR3 is TGTGCCAGCAGTCTAAACTTCTTC. This translates into CASSLNFF. The chain carries TRBV7-9 and TRBJ2-1; no firm D call. The V gene lost 6 bases and the J gene lost 16 bases, with 7 bases spanning the gap. Germline values: CDR1 SEHNR, CDR2 FQNEAQ (reference sequence). The CDR3 is made up of 8 amino acids.

The V call is TRBV9, the J call TRBJ2-3, with 7 nucleotides matching TRBD2. Germline V gene sequence: CDR1 SGDLS, CDR2 YYNGEE. CDR3 size: 17 residues. V gave up 4 bases and J gave up 4 bases; unmatched junction bases: 15. The CDR3 loop is CASSPRPLTSVADTQYF. The CDR3 DNA is TGTGCCAGCAGCCCGCGCCCCCTAACTAGCGTGGCAGATACGCAGTATTTT.

The gene calls are TRBV28 and TRBJ1-2, with D tentatively TRBD1 (5 bases). V dropped 7 bases and J dropped 4 bases, with 16 bases sitting between them. This CDR3 contains 14 residues. Germline V gives CDR1 MDHEN, CDR2 SYDVKM. The CDR3 reads CASKIPQGVYGYTF. The DNA of the CDR3 is TGTGCCAGCAAAATCCCGCAGGGCGTCTATGGCTACACCTTC.

This clone was counted once. This sequence joins TRBV30 and TRBJ1-4; D is perhaps TRBD1 (5 bases). The CDR3 length is 15 residues. V lost 3 bases to trimming and J lost 3 bases, with 14 bases between them. From germline, CDR1 is GTSNPN and CDR2 SVGIG (reference sequence). CDR3 sequence: CAWRLNRSPNEKLFF. The DNA of the CDR3 is TGTGCCTGGAGGTTGAACAGGTCACCTAATGAAAAACTGTTTTTT. Combining the CDR3 with reference TRBV30 and TRBJ1-4 gives the whole variable domain SQTIHQWPATLVQPVGSPLSLECTVEGTSNPNLYWYRQAAGRGLQLLFYSVGIGQISSEVPQNLSASRPQDRQFILSSKKLLLSDSGFYLCAWRLNRSPNEKLFFGSGTQLSVL.

The chain joins TRBV19 to TRBJ2-2, with 9 bases identical to TRBD2. J was trimmed by 7 bases and V by 6 bases; bases with no gene match: 6. The CDR3 runs 14 residues. Germline V gene data show CDR1 as LNHDA and CDR2 as SQIVND (reference sequence). The CDR3 sequence is CASRRTSVGGELFF. CDR3 DNA: TGTGCCAGTAGACGGACTAGCGTGGGCGGGGAGCTGTTTTTT.

The V call is TRBV20-1, the J call TRBJ2-1; TRBD2 might be the D (5 bases). The CDR3 extends over 13 amino acids. Germline lookup yields CDR1 DFQATT and CDR2 SNEGSKA (reference sequence). The V end lost 3 bases, the J end lost 9 bases, and 15 bases lay between the germline ends. The CDR3: CSASILELGEQFF. DNA for the CDR3: TGCAGTGCTAGTATACTAGAGTTGGGTGAGCAGTTCTTC.

V and J are TRBV4-1 and TRBJ1-4; D may be TRBD1 (5 bases). This CDR3 is built from 16 residues. In germline, CDR1 is MGHRA, CDR2 YSYEKL. Trimming cost V 1 base and J 4 bases, with 13 bases left between them. The CDR3, as DNA: TGCGCCAGCAGCCAAGGTTTCGGGGGTGGTAATGAAAAACTGTTTTTT. This encodes CASSQGFGGGNEKLFF.

CDR3 nucleotide sequence: TGTGCCAGCAGTCCTACCGGGACAGGAAGAAACATTCAGTACTTC. This gives the protein CASSPTGTGRNIQYF. The chain has TRBV28 and TRBJ2-4; 8 positions match TRBD1. Per germline, CDR1 MDHEN and CDR2 SYDVKM. The CDR3 is made up of 15 amino acids. After removal of 5 bases from V and 6 bases from J, the junction contained 9 bases not matched to a gene. Based on the CDR3 plus reference TRBV28 and TRBJ2-4, the full variable domain is DVKVTQSSRYLVKRTGEKVFLECVQDMDHENMFWYRQDPGLGLRLIYFSYDVKMKEKGDIPEGYSVSREKKERFSLILESASTNQTSMYLCASSPTGTGRNIQYFGAGTRLSVL.

The chain couples TRBV3-1 (or the pseudogene TRBV3-2) to TRBJ1-1; 9 nucleotides line up with TRBD1. CDR3 size: 14 residues. CDR1 and CDR2 from the germline V gene are LGHDT and YNNKEL (reference sequence). Losses at the gene ends were 4 bases for V and 6 bases for J; bases not matched to a gene: 6. For the CDR3, the DNA is TGTGCCAGCAGCCCGGGACAGGGCGGCGCTGAAGCTTTCTTT. Protein: CASSPGQGGAEAFF.

The chain uses TRBV4-3 and TRBJ2-3, with TRBD2 matching 12 bases. V lost 0 bases, J lost 4 bases, and 11 bases stayed unmatched. Per the germline V gene, CDR1 is LGHNA and CDR2 is YSLEER. This CDR3 region has 19 residues. This CDR3 reads CASSQDRASGGAVADTQYF. The DNA for the CDR3 is TGCGCCAGCAGCCAAGATAGGGCTAGCGGGGGGGCCGTGGCAGATACGCAGTATTTT.

The V call is TRBV6-2 or TRBV6-3, the J call TRBJ1-4, with 7 bases fitting TRBD1. CDR1 is MNHEY, CDR2 SVGEGT, per germline. Germline trimming cut 2 bases from V and 6 bases from J; bases unmatched to any gene: 6. This CDR3 region has 15 residues. The CDR3 nucleotides read TGTGCCAGCAGTTACCGGAGGGGGCGCGATGAAAAACTGTTTTTT. Its protein product is CASSYRRGRDEKLFF.

The chain employs TRBV3-1 (or the pseudogene TRBV3-2) and TRBJ1-5, with 12 bases matching TRBD1. Germline lookup yields CDR1 LGHDT and CDR2 YNNKEL (reference sequence). The length of the CDR3 is 15 residues. The ends lost 7 bases at V and 7 bases at J; junction bases unmatched: 8. As DNA, the CDR3 is TGTGCCAGCACCCAGGGGACAGGGGGCGACCAGCCCCAGCATTTT. Translating gives CASTQGTGGDQPQHF.